Listed below are T cell receptor beta chains from one sample, sequenced in a study of blood T cells in healthy people across ages. TCRdb re-called the 5' RACE reads with MiXCR, one entry per CDR3 protein. The sample carries some 1.6 million distinct CDR3 sequences, around 36% recorded once. The source material was blood. The receptors originated from a woman aged 25 to 39 in good health. CDR3s include the opening cysteine and the closing phenylalanine or tryptophan. Each record gives: V gene, J gene, D gene, clone size, CDR3 protein, CDR3 DNA. A D gene is named only where the DNA matches it firmly. The listing skips clone size in some rows; elsewhere it reads once, few, many or a size class.

>TRBV6-6|TRBJ2-5|.|few
CASNGPPEGLGTQYF
TGTGCCAGCAATGGCCCTCCCGAGGGGTTAGGGACCCAGTACTTC
>TRBV5-8|TRBJ2-1|TRBD1|.
CASSIPTGGTYNEQFF
TGTGCCAGCAGCATCCCGACAGGGGGAACCTACAATGAGCAGTTCTTC
>TRBV20-1|TRBJ1-1|TRBD1|.
CSARRTGSISGTEAFF
TGCAGTGCTCGTCGGACAGGGTCTATTTCGGGCACTGAAGCTTTCTTT
>TRBV7-8|TRBJ2-7|TRBD2|once
CTSSLARPPIAGLGYEQYF
TGTACCAGCAGCTTAGCGCGGCCTCCCATAGCGGGACTGGGCTACGAGCAGTACTTC
>TRBV5-1|TRBJ2-4|.|few
CASSRVEGDRSIQYF
TGCGCCAGCAGCAGGGTAGAGGGCGATAGAAGCATTCAGTACTTC
>TRBV29-1|TRBJ2-1|TRBD2|.
CCVGLAGDGEQFF
TGCTGCGTTGGACTAGCGGGAGACGGTGAGCAGTTCTTC
>TRBV12-3/TRBV12-4|TRBJ2-3|.|few
CASSLAGIPDTQYF
TGTGCCAGCAGTTTAGCGGGTATACCGGATACGCAGTATTTT
>TRBV27|TRBJ1-5|TRBD1|.
CASSSDRGLRPQHF
TGTGCCAGCAGCTCAGACAGGGGGCTACGGCCCCAGCATTTT
>TRBV27|TRBJ2-5|.|.
CASSWRGQETQYF
TGTGCCAGCAGTTGGCGGGGCCAAGAGACCCAGTACTTC
>TRBV7-3|TRBJ2-6|TRBD1|.
CASSPTGMSGANVLTF
TGTGCCAGCAGCCCGACAGGGATGTCTGGGGCCAACGTCCTGACTTTC
>TRBV7-9|TRBJ2-1|TRBD1|few
CASGDLSGTGSYNEQFF
TGTGCCAGCGGCGATCTTTCCGGGACAGGGTCCTACAATGAGCAGTTCTTC
>TRBV28|TRBJ2-7|TRBD2|.
CASTSGTSGYEQYF
TGTGCCAGCACCTCGGGGACTAGCGGTTACGAGCAGTACTTC
>TRBV28|TRBJ2-2|.|few
CASSLVSEGELFF
TGTGCCAGCAGTTTGGTGAGCGAGGGGGAGCTGTTTTTT
>TRBV27|TRBJ2-7|TRBD1|.
CASSFYRGGYEQYF
TGTGCCAGCAGTTTCTACAGGGGTGGGTACGAGCAGTACTTC
>TRBV12-3/TRBV12-4|TRBJ1-4|.|few
CASSSRPTNEKLFF
TGTGCCAGCAGTTCTCGGCCAACTAATGAAAAACTGTTTTTT
>TRBV9|TRBJ1-4|.|.
CASWRRERLHTTNEKLFF
TGTGCCAGCTGGCGTCGGGAGAGACTCCACACAACTAATGAAAAACTGTTTTTT
>TRBV10-3|TRBJ1-1|.|.
CAINFDSNTEAFF
TGTGCCATCAATTTCGACAGTAACACTGAAGCTTTCTTT
>TRBV30|TRBJ1-1|.|.
CAWSSAGTQNTEAFF
TGTGCCTGGAGTTCCGCCGGGACTCAAAACACTGAAGCTTTCTTT
>TRBV7-8|TRBJ2-3|.|few
CASSNALTFTDTQYF
TGTGCCAGCAGCAACGCCCTTACCTTCACAGATACGCAGTATTTT
>TRBV14|TRBJ1-2|TRBD1|.
CASSPSDRVYGYTF
TGTGCCAGCAGCCCGTCTGACAGGGTCTATGGCTACACCTTC
>TRBV29-1|TRBJ2-3|.|few
CSVEEGRGGVDTQYF
TGCAGCGTTGAAGAAGGGCGGGGTGGAGTTGATACGCAGTATTTT
>TRBV10-3|TRBJ2-7|.|few
CAISSEGEQYF
TGTGCCATCAGTTCAGAGGGAGAGCAGTACTTC
>TRBV30|TRBJ1-1|.|.
CAWSVTYGEGTEAFF
TGTGCCTGGAGTGTAACCTATGGAGAAGGGACTGAAGCTTTCTTT
>TRBV7-9|TRBJ1-4|TRBD1|.
CASSFEGDRGFLTNEKLFF
TGTGCCAGCAGCTTCGAGGGGGACAGGGGCTTTTTAACTAATGAAAAACTGTTTTTT